The 20 T cell receptor beta chains below were found in one sample sequenced in a study of regulatory T cells in long-lasting Graves disease. Noted time point: persistent/refractory GD, antithyroid drugs over 5 years with positive TRAb. Researchers made the TCR library from RNA that was extracted from PBMCs. CDR3 regions were amplified by Arm-PCR using iRepertoire HTBI primers to build TCR beta libraries. TCRdb re-called the multiplex PCR reads through MiXCR, storing one row per CDR3 protein. This sample has some 450,000 distinct CDR3 sequences, with about 20% found just once. The material was peripheral blood mononuclear cells (PBMCs), obtained when the disease was refractory, from a patient treated with antithyroid drugs. The receptors were sampled from a female donor with Graves disease.

This clonotype has just one count. V usage is TRBV6-9 and J usage is TRBJ1-2; 8 positions match TRBD1. J lost 2 bases, V lost 4 bases, and 3 bases had no gene match. The CDR3 loop spans 14 amino acids. Germline CDR1 reads MNHGY; CDR2 reads SVAAGI. The DNA of the CDR3 is TGTGCCAGCAGTTGGGACAGGAAAAACTATGGCTACACCTTC. Its translation: CASSWDRKNYGYTF.

In its sample, this clonotype was seen many times. The chain employs TRBV7-8 and TRBJ2-7; D is possibly TRBD2 (6 bases). The CDR3 has 18 residues. V was shortened by 4 bases and J by 0 bases, with 22 bases between the two germline ends. Germline V gives CDR1 SGHVS, CDR2 FQNEAQ. CDR3 nucleotide sequence: TGTGCCAGCAGCTCACGGGAGAGGGGTAGCGCCTACTCCTACGAGCAGTACTTC. This sequence encodes CASSSRERGSAYSYEQYF.

The rearrangement uses TRBV15 and TRBJ2-3; 7 bases match TRBD2. After removal of 8 bases from V and 4 bases from J, the junction contained 18 bases not matched to a gene. Germline loops: CDR1 LNHNV, CDR2 YYDKDF (reference sequence). This CDR3 region has 17 residues. DNA for the CDR3: TGTGCCACCGGGAGGGAGGGCCCCAGCAGGGCGTCAGATACGCAGTATTTT. Protein: CATGREGPSRASDTQYF.

This clonotype was counted at least ten times. The DNA of the CDR3 is TGTGCCACACACCCCGGAGGGGAGTACGGCTACACCTTC. This gives the protein CATHPGGEYGYTF. The chain combines TRBV24-1 with TRBJ1-2; TRBD1 is a possible D gene (5 bases). V lost 10 bases to trimming and J lost 8 bases, with 19 bases between them. CDR1 and CDR2 (germline): KGHDR, SFDVKD. The CDR3 spans 13 residues.

For this clonotype: A read error is possible here, since a much larger clone lies one base away. This sequence joins TRBV6-9 and TRBJ1-4; D is ambiguous. The germline V gene encodes CDR1 MNHGY and CDR2 SVAAGI. The CDR3 has 14 residues. V lost 3 bases, J lost 5 bases, and 10 bases lay in between. The CDR3 protein is CASSYGRENEKLFF. CDR3 DNA sequence: TGTGCCAGCAGTTACGGCAGAGAGAATGAAAAACTGTTTTTT.

This clonotype came up a few times. The J gene is TRBJ2-6, the V gene TRBV9, with TRBD1 identical over 10 bases. CDR1 SGDLS and CDR2 YYNGEE come from the germline V gene. This CDR3 is built from 18 residues. J gave up 0 bases and V 0 bases, and 3 bases lay outside the gene matches. CDR3 residues: CASSVGGTGDSGANVLTF. The CDR3 nucleotides read TGTGCCAGCAGCGTAGGCGGGACAGGGGACTCTGGGGCCAACGTCCTGACTTTC.

As to this clonotype: The germline gene is not matched at one end of the junction; a read error may be the cause. The chain joins TRBV12-3 or TRBV12-4 to TRBJ1-1, with D perhaps matching TRBD1 (6 bases). The CDR3 runs to 14 residues. The CDR3 DNA is TGTGCCAACAGTTTGTCACAGGGTAAAAACGAAGCTTTCTTT. Residues: CANSLSQGKNEAFF.

This sequence joins TRBV5-1 and TRBJ1-4, with D unclear. Trimming took 2 bases from V and 0 from J, leaving 2 bases between them. Germline V gene data show CDR1 as SGHRS and CDR2 as YFSETQ. The CDR3 is made up of 13 amino acids. The CDR3 protein is CASSLATNEKLFF. CDR3 coding DNA: TGCGCCAGCAGCTTAGCAACTAATGAAAAACTGTTTTTT.

This clonotype came up a few times. The chain links TRBV5-1 to TRBJ2-7, with D tentatively TRBD1 (6 bases). The germline CDR1 and CDR2 sequences are SGHRS and YFSETQ. The CDR3 is 15 amino acids. Trimming cost V 1 base and J 2 bases, with 13 bases left between them. CDR3 bases: TGCGCCAGCAGCTTGTCAGGGGCCCCCGCCTACGAGCAGTACTTC. Translated, it gives CASSLSGAPAYEQYF.

This clonotype was seen ten or more times. The chain is built from TRBV15 and TRBJ1-6; no reliable D call. The CDR3 extends over 15 amino acids. CDR1 and CDR2 (germline): LNHNV, YYDKDF (reference sequence). The ends were cut back, 0 bases at V and 3 bases at J, with 6 bases in the middle. In nucleotides, the CDR3 is TGTGCCACCAGCAGAGATGGCAGCTATAATTCACCCCTCCACTTT. It specifies CATSRDGSYNSPLHF.

This clonotype came up a few times. The chain joins TRBV20-1 to TRBJ1-2; D remains unclear. The ends were cut back, 0 bases at V and 1 base at J, with 12 bases in the middle. The CDR3 runs 15 residues. Germline CDR1 DFQATT, CDR2 SNEGSKA (reference sequence). This CDR3 reads CSARDGDGDNYGYTF. The CDR3 DNA reads as TGCAGTGCTAGAGATGGTGATGGGGATAACTATGGCTACACCTTC.

This clonotype was picked up a small number of times. The J gene is TRBJ1-3, the V gene TRBV5-5; D unclear. The germline V gene encodes CDR1 SGHKS and CDR2 YYEKEE (reference sequence). The length of the CDR3 is 17 residues. V dropped 1 base and J dropped 0 bases, with 14 bases sitting between them. CDR3 residues: CASSLQESPVSGNTIYF. The CDR3 DNA follows: TGTGCCAGCAGCTTGCAAGAAAGCCCTGTCTCTGGAAACACCATATATTTT.

This clonotype has at least ten counts. The CDR3 DNA follows: TGTGCCATCAGCCCTCGGACAGGGGTCGGGGAGCTGTTTTTT. Residues: CAISPRTGVGELFF. The V and J genes are TRBV10-3 and TRBJ2-2; 9 bases are a match to TRBD1. The CDR3 has 14 amino acids. After removal of 6 bases from V and 7 bases from J, the junction contained 6 bases not matched to a gene. CDR1 ENHRY and CDR2 SYGVKD come from the germline V gene.

This clonotype has more than one count but fewer than ten. This chain links TRBV5-1 with TRBJ2-5; D perhaps matches TRBD2 (5 bases). The germline V and J ends were trimmed by 1 base and 5 bases, with 24 bases remaining between them. This CDR3 region has 18 residues. CDR1 and CDR2 from the germline V gene are SGHRS and YFSETQ. The chain's CDR3 is CASSLILSYTSGSETQYF. The DNA of the CDR3 is TGCGCCAGCAGCTTGATCCTCTCGTATACCAGCGGTTCGGAGACCCAGTACTTC. The full variable domain, completed using reference TRBV5-1 and TRBJ2-5, is KAGVTQTPRYLIKTRGQQVTLSCSPISGHRSVSWYQQTPGQGLQFLFEYFSETQRNKGNFPGRFSGRQFSNSRSEMNVSTLELGDSALYLCASSLILSYTSGSETQYFGPGTRLLVL.

This clonotype was detected a few times. The rearrangement uses TRBV6-1 and TRBJ2-5; the match to TRBD1 covers 7 bases. V shed 8 bases and J 0 bases; nucleotides not matched to a gene: 9. Germline CDR1 and CDR2: MNHNS and SASEGT. The CDR3 runs 15 residues. The chain's CDR3 is CASLPDRVNQETQYF. The CDR3 nucleotides read TGTGCCAGCCTCCCAGACAGGGTGAACCAAGAGACCCAGTACTTC.

The gene calls are TRBV12-3 or TRBV12-4 and TRBJ2-5; D possibly uses TRBD1 or TRBD2 (5 bases each). With 4 bases removed from V and 3 bases from J, the gap between germline ends came to 9 bases. The CDR3 has 13 amino acids. CDR3 sequence: CASSSEGKETQYF. The CDR3 coding sequence is TGTGCCAGCAGTTCAGAGGGGAAAGAGACCCAGTACTTC.

This clonotype was seen just once. This may be a read error: a much more frequent sequence differs by one nucleotide. V usage is TRBV2 and J usage is TRBJ2-6; weak D call: TRBD2 (7 bases). The CDR3 is 14 residues long. Trimming pared 8 bases from V and 19 bases from J, leaving 27 bases between. The V gene's germline CDR1 is SNHLY and CDR2 FYNNEI. Here the CDR3 reads CASGGIDGGHPQTF. In nucleotides, the CDR3 is TGTGCCAGCGGGGGGATAGACGGGGGGCATCCTCAAACTTTC.

This CDR3 is CASSPGAGTTNEKLFF. CDR3 in DNA: TGTGCCAGCAGCCCCGGGGCGGGTACAACTAATGAAAAACTGTTTTTT. The V gene is TRBV5-6, the J gene TRBJ1-4; possibly TRBD1 for D (5 bases). The CDR3 length is 16 residues. The ends were cut back, 4 bases at V and 0 bases at J, with 13 bases in the middle. The germline gives CDR1 SGHDT, CDR2 YYEEEE.

This clonotype was counted at least ten times. CDR3 amino acids: CASRRDQLWAFF. The CDR3 DNA reads as TGTGCCAGCAGACGGGACCAATTATGGGCTTTCTTT. The chain joins TRBV12-3 or TRBV12-4 to TRBJ1-1; D might be TRBD1 (5 bases). V was shortened by 6 bases and J by 11 bases, with 16 bases between the two germline ends. This CDR3 contains 12 residues.

This clonotype was found many times. The chain has TRBV20-1 and TRBJ1-2; tentatively, D is TRBD1 (6 bases). V was shortened by 1 base and J by 4 bases, with 16 bases between the two germline ends. The length of the CDR3 is 15 residues. Germline V lookup: CDR1 DFQATT, CDR2 SNEGSKA (reference sequence). In DNA, the CDR3 is TGCAGTGCTAGAGTTTGGGGGCAAAGGGTCTATGGCTACACCTTC. Residues: CSARVWGQRVYGYTF.